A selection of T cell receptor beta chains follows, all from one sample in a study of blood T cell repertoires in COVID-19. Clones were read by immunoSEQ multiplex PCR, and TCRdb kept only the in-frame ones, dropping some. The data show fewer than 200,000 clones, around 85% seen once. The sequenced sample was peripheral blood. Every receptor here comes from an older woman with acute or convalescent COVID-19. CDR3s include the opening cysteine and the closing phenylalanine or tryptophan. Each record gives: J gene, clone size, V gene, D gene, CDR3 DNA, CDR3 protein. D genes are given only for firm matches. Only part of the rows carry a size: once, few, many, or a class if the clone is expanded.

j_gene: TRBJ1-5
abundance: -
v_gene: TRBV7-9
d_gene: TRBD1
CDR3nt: TGTGCCAGCAGCTCCCCAGGGGGCGACCAGCCCCAGCATTTT
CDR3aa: CASSSPGGDQPQHF

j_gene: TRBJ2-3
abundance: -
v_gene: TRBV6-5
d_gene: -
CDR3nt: TGTGCCAGCAGGGACTTCTCAAGGGATACGCAGTATTTT
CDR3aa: CASRDFSRDTQYF

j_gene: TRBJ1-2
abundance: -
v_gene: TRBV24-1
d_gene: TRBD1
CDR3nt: TGTGCCACCAGTGAGTCCGGGACAGGTAGTTATGGCTACACCTTC
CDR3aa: CATSESGTGSYGYTF

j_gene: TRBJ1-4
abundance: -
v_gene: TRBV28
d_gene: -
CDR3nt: TGTGCCAGCAGTCCCAGGGGAACATCGCGTATAAATGAAAAACTGTTTTTT
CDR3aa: CASSPRGTSRINEKLFF

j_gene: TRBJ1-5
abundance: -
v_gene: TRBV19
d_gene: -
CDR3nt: TGTGCCAGTAGGGCTAGCAATCAGCCCCAGCATTTT
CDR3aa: CASRASNQPQHF

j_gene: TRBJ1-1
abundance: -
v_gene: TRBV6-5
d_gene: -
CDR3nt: TGTGCCTCCCATTTGGACAGCCAGACTGAAGCTTTCTTT
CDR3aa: CASHLDSQTEAFF

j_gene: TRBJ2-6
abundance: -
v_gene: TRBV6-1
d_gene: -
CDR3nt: TGTGCCAGCAGTGAAGTGGCAGGACTAGGGGCCAACGTCCTGACTTTC
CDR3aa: CASSEVAGLGANVLTF

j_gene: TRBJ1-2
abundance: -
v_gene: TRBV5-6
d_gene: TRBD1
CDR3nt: TGTGCCAGCAGCTCACCAGACAGGGTCTCTGGCTACACCTTC
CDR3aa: CASSSPDRVSGYTF

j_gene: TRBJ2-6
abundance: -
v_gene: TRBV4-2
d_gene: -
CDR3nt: TGTGCCAGCAGCCAAGTGGGTGGGGACCCGGGACTGCTAAAGGTTGGGGCCAACGTCCTGACTTTC
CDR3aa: CASSQVGGDPGLLKVGANVLTF

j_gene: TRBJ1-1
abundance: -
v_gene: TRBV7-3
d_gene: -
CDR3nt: TGTGCCAGCAGCCCCTCGGGTTCCGGTGAAGCTTTCTTT
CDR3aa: CASSPSGSGEAFF

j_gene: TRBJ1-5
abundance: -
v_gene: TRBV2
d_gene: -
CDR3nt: TGTGCCAGCAGTGAACAAGAGGTCAGGGGACAGCCCCAGCATTTT
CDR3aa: CASSEQEVRGQPQHF

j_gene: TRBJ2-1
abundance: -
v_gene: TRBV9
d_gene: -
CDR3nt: TGTGCCAGCAGCCCAGGACTGGGGGCGCGGAATGAGCAGTTCTTC
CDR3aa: CASSPGLGARNEQFF

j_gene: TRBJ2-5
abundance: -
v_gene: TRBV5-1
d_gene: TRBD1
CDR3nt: TGCGCCAGCAGCTTGGCGGGACAGGGCGGATTGGAGACCCAGTACTTC
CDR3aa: CASSLAGQGGLETQYF

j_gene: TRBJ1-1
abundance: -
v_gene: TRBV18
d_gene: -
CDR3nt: TGTGCCAGCTCACCAACACGTTTGAACACTGAAGCTTTCTTT
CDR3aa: CASSPTRLNTEAFF

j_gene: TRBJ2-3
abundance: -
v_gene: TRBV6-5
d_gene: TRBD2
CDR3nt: TGTGCCAGCAGTCCCGGGACTAGCGGGGCAAATACGCAGTATTTT
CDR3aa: CASSPGTSGANTQYF

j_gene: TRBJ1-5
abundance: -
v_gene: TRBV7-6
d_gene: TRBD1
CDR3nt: TGTGCCAGCAGCTTAGGGGCAGGGGGCATGACCCAGCCCCAGCATTTT
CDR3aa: CASSLGAGGMTQPQHF

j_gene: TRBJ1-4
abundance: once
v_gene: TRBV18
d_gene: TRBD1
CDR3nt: TGTGCCAGCTCCCTCAAACAGGGGGCTACTAATGAAAAACTGTTTTTT
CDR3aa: CASSLKQGATNEKLFF

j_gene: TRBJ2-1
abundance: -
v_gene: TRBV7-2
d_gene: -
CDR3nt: TGTGCCAGCAGCTTAGGTTGGGGGGCCTACAATGAGCAGTTCTTC
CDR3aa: CASSLGWGAYNEQFF

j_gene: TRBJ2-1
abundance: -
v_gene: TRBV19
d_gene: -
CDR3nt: TGTGCCAGTAGTATAGACGCGTCGGCAGGGGCGAGTGAGCAGTTCTTC
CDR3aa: CASSIDASAGASEQFF

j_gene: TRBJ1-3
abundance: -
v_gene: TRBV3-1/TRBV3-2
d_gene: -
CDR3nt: TGTGCCAGCAGCGAACGAATTCCCTTACACGCACGAAACACCATATATTTT
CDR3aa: CASSERIPLHARNTIYF

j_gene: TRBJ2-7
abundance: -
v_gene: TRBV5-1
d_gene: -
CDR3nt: TGCGCCAGCAGGGCCGGGACTGGGCATCTCTACGAGCAGTACTTC
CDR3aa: CASRAGTGHLYEQYF

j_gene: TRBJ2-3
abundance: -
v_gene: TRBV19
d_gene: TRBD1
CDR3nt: TGTGCCAGTAGGGACAGGGGTGGCTCAACGGATACGCAGTATTTT
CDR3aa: CASRDRGGSTDTQYF

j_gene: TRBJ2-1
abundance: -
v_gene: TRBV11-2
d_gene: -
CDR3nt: TGTGCCAGCAGCTGGGGCGGACCCTACAATGAGCAGTTCTTC
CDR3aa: CASSWGGPYNEQFF

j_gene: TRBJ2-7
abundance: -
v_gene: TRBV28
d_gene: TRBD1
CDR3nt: TGTGCCAGCAGTCCGGGACAGGTTTTCTACGAGCAGTACTTC
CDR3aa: CASSPGQVFYEQYF

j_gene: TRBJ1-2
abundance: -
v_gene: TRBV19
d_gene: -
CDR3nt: TGTGCCAGTAGTATAGCACTACGGAGGGATCAGGATGGCTACACCTTC
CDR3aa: CASSIALRRDQDGYTF

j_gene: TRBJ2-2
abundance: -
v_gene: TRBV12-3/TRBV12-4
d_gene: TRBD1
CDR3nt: TGTGCCAGCAGTACAGGGGCCGGGGAGCTGTTTTTT
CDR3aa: CASSTGAGELFF

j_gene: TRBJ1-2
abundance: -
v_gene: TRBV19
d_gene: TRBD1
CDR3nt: TGTGCCAGTAGGAATGACTGGACAGGGGAGGATGGCTACACCTTC
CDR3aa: CASRNDWTGEDGYTF

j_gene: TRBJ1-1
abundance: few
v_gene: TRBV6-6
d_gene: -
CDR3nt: TGTGCCAGCAGTCGTAGCCTACCCGGAAGTGCAATGAACACTGAAGCTTTCTTT
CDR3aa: CASSRSLPGSAMNTEAFF

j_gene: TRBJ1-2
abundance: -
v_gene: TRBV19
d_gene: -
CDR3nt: TGTGCCAGTAGTATAGGGGGACAAGTGGATGGCTACACCTTC
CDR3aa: CASSIGGQVDGYTF

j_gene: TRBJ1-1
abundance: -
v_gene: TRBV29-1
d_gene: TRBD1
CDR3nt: TGCAGCGTCGCCGGGACAGTGAACACTGAAGCTTTCTTT
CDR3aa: CSVAGTVNTEAFF

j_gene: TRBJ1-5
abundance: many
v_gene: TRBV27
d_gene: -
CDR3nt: TGTGCCAGCAGTTTACAGGGAAGCAATCAGCCCCAGCATTTT
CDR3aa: CASSLQGSNQPQHF